This note documents a single T cell receptor beta chain sequence. Antigen unknown. The study drew all its donors from Caucasian adults living in Nashville, Tennessee. The data belong to a study of shared clonotypes between healthy human individuals. Findings of the study overall: The generation probabilities recorded for non-shared clonotypes fell below those of clonotypes shared by all four donors. The sampled material consisted only of blood, and tissue repertoires are likely to differ.

The method was immunoSEQ multiplex PCR; TCRdb's version includes in-frame clones alone and lacks a portion of them. The sample contains just over 2,000,000 clones, roughly 94% of which appear only once. This CDR3 contains 12 residues. Trimming pared 6 bases from V and 7 bases from J, leaving 12 bases between. The germline gives CDR1 MNHNS, CDR2 SASEGT. The rearrangement joins TRBV6-1 to TRBJ1-2, with unresolved D. The specimen was naive CD4+ T cells sorted from blood. Subset reported: CD45RA+ positively selected. This TCR came from a man aged 18 to 29 in good health. The CDR3 DNA is TGTGCCAGCAGGCAGAGTTCTTCTGGCTACACCTTC. This translates into CASRQSSSGYTF.